This T cell receptor (beta chain) was retrieved from a study of T cells in Graves' hyperthyroidism and ophthalmopathy (dated by TCRdb to about 2019). Notes on the research overall: Peripheral blood was collected at initial diagnosis, before any treatment. To identify distinguishing TCR V-J signatures, a discovery cohort of around 100 patients was used, comprising roughly 45 with Graves' ophthalmopathy and around 57 with stable Graves' hyperthyroidism. Whether ophthalmopathy could be predicted prospectively was tested in an independent validation cohort made up of 18 to 20 hyperthyroidism patients plus 17 patients who later progressed to ophthalmopathy. The 100 discovery patients were randomly split 7:3 into training and test sets. The study also compared thyroid tissue and blood T-cell repertoires from more than 5 Graves' hyperthyroidism patients. Following sampling, methimazole starting at 30 mg daily was given to hyperthyroidism patients, and high-dose intravenous methylprednisolone was given to ophthalmopathy patients. According to the paper, TCR Vbeta CDR3 sequencing was carried out on about 140 peripheral blood samples, which came from 40 to 45 ophthalmopathy, approximately 78 hyperthyroidism and approximately 17 progressor patients. The paper's findings and limits, for the study overall: Ophthalmopathy was separated from stable hyperthyroidism by a 13 V-J signature model, with around 88% sensitivity and about 81% specificity obtained in cross-validation and 80%/75% obtained in testing. Most expanded thyroid clonotypes (frequency above 0.001) were also found in blood, which suggests that blood repertoires may mirror thyroid immune responses. In validation, progression to ophthalmopathy was predicted by the model with more than 65% sensitivity and roughly 76% specificity, a median of about 6.8 months before onset. No statistical method was used to fix the sample size in advance, and group allocation was not hidden from the investigators.

Amplification of TCR beta CDR3 regions was carried out from RNA transcripts. A first-round RT-PCR of the TCR CDR3 used the HTBI primer set with the Qiagen OneStep RT-PCR kit. The libraries were constructed in a second round of multiplex PCR and then size-selected and purified. The libraries were sequenced on an Illumina HiSeq2000 using paired-end 100 bp reads. On the study's bioinformatics: SOAPnuke was used to process the raw data, with reads discarded if the reads contained adapters or uncalled bases, had a mean Phred below 15, or lacked an exact constant-primer or identifier match. COPE v1.2.5 was used to merge high-quality paired reads, and clonotypes were defined as unique nucleotide sequences. MiTCR v1.1 was used to align clonotypes to the IMGT TRBV, TRBD and TRBJ reference segments. Analysis was restricted to V-J combinations with a frequency above 0.0001, which covered roughly 99% of repertoires. The TCS score was defined as F50 (clonal expansion) divided by E x V (chaos), with BLOSUM62-based TCRdist calculated between CDR3 peptides within each V-J. Welch's t-statistics and random forest reduced 500 to 650 V-J features to 13, which were used in a naive Bayes classifier (R e1071). The raw public data were reprocessed by TCRdb itself: fastp quality trimming at Q25, MiXCR clonotype calling, in-frame beta chains only. Entries are consolidated by CDR3 protein sequence, retaining the most common genes and DNA. The V and J calls follow TCRdb's processing rather than the paper's. The sample profile shows about 640,000 distinct CDR3 sequences; about a fifth of them were found once. Clones ranked in the top ten supply 34% of the sample.

Ophthalmopathy patients had moderately to severely active disease, Clinical Activity Score of at least 3, NOSPECS grade of at least 4, and duration under 3 months. Any patient with an uncontrolled infection, another autoimmune disease, pregnancy or lactation was excluded. Clinical symptoms, serum thyroxine and TRAb, thyroid ultrasound, and orbital computed tomography formed the basis for the diagnoses. PBMCs were isolated from 7.5 to 10 ml of fresh peripheral blood by Ficoll-Paque density gradient centrifugation. Total RNA was extracted with Trizol reagent, and quality was checked on an Agilent 2100 Bioanalyzer. A few counts support this clonotype. What antigen it recognizes has not been identified. There are no base qualities to consult, and no much larger clone falls within one base. The CDR3, cysteine through phenylalanine, is 13 amino acids long. Of the read, only the CDR3 DNA is kept; its 39 bases are in frame from base 1. Ends trimmed: V by 2 bases, J by 7 bases; bases unmatched to a gene: 6. The CDR1 and CDR2 encoded by the germline V gene (reference sequence) are GTSNPN and SVGIG.

Input material: blood. The rearranged segments are TRBV30 and TRBJ2-7; TRBD1 lines up with 9 middle nucleotides. The clonotype was recovered from a man younger than 45 with Graves' ophthalmopathy. The CDR3 corresponds to CAWSLQGAGEQYF. The nucleotides are TGTGCCTGGAGTCTACAGGGGGCAGGGGAGCAGTACTTC.